A single sample gave rise to the 11 T cell receptor beta chains below, sequenced in a study of T cell responses to AZD1222 COVID-19 vaccine. Repertoires were generated with immunoSEQ multiplex PCR, while TCRdb's copy carries only in-frame clones and drops some. The sample lists some 180,000 clones; 80% to 90% were seen once. The input for sequencing was peripheral blood, taken on day 0 of AZD1222 vaccination. These receptors were collected from an adult in good health.

This sequence joins TRBV29-1 and TRBJ2-5, with D unresolved. The length of the CDR3 is 16 residues. Germline V gives CDR1 SQVTM, CDR2 ANQGSEA. Deletions cut 2 bases from V and 0 bases from J, with 16 bases between. The CDR3 coding sequence is TGCAGCGTTGAAAGGTTGGCAGGCGAGTACCAAGAGACCCAGTACTTC. Encoded protein: CSVERLAGEYQETQYF. The full variable domain, its missing parts supplied by reference TRBV29-1 and TRBJ2-5, is SAVISQKPSRDICQRGTSLTIQCQVDSQVTMMFWYRQQPGQSLTLIATANQGSEATYESGFVIDKFPISRPNLTFSTLTVSNMSPEDSSIYLCSVERLAGEYQETQYFGPGTRLLVL.

This chain uses TRBV5-1 with TRBJ2-3; D may be TRBD2 (6 bases). The length of the CDR3 is 15 residues. The V gene's germline CDR1 is SGHRS and CDR2 YFSETQ. V lost 2 bases to trimming and J lost 5 bases, with 15 bases between them. The DNA of the CDR3 is TGCGCCAGCAGCTTAACCGGGACTCCGGGAGATACGCAGTATTTT. It translates to CASSLTGTPGDTQYF.

The genes are TRBV6-4 and TRBJ2-1; no clear D gene. Germline CDR1 MRHNA, CDR2 SNTAGT. The CDR3 consists of 14 residues. Trimming took 4 bases from V and 4 from J, leaving 11 bases between them. The CDR3 here is CASSAELEYNEQFF. DNA of the CDR3: TGTGCCAGCAGTGCCGAGTTGGAATACAATGAGCAGTTCTTC.

The chain joins TRBV28 to TRBJ1-2; D may be TRBD1 (5 bases). CDR1 and CDR2 from the germline V gene are MDHEN and SYDVKM. Trimming left V 2 bases short and J 6 bases short, with 10 bases between. This CDR3 has 13 residues. CDR3 in amino acids: CASSLLGGDGYTF. The CDR3 DNA reads TGTGCCAGCAGTTTACTGGGGGGTGATGGCTACACCTTC.

V gene TRBV6-5 combines with J gene TRBJ2-5; 9 positions agree with TRBD1. This CDR3 spans 15 amino acids. V shed 5 bases and J 5 bases; nucleotides not matched to a gene: 9. CDR1 and CDR2 (germline): MNHEY, SVGAGI. The CDR3 region is CASSTLQGAGETQYF. The CDR3 DNA is TGTGCCAGCAGTACTTTACAGGGGGCTGGGGAGACCCAGTACTTC.

The chain links TRBV7-2 to TRBJ1-1; 9 positions match TRBD1. CDR3 length: 16 amino acids. The germline V gene has CDR1 SGHTA and CDR2 FQGNSA. The J segment lost 1 base and the V segment lost 0 bases, leaving 3 bases of the junction unmatched. In DNA, the CDR3 is TGTGCCAGCAGCTTAGCTGGGACAGGGTGGAACACTGAAGCTTTCTTT. Translation gives CASSLAGTGWNTEAFF.

This clone was detected a few times. The genes are TRBV28 and TRBJ1-2; 7 bases map to TRBD1. CDR1 and CDR2 (germline): MDHEN, SYDVKM. V shed 6 bases, J shed 6 bases, and the junction held 4 bases outside the gene matches. There are 12 residues in the CDR3. This CDR3 reads CASRTGVDGYTF. In DNA, the CDR3 is TGTGCCAGCAGAACAGGGGTGGATGGCTACACCTTC.

In DNA, the CDR3 is TGTGCCAGCGGCCGGGGGTACAATGAGCAGTTCTTC. Protein sequence: CASGRGYNEQFF. The rearrangement joins TRBV28 to TRBJ2-1; tentative D call: TRBD2 (6 bases). Trimming cost V 8 bases and J 4 bases, with 9 bases left between them. The CDR3 has 12 residues. The V gene's germline CDR1 is MDHEN and CDR2 SYDVKM. The full variable domain, in which reference TRBV28 and TRBJ2-1 provide the parts outside the CDR3, is DVKVTQSSRYLVKRTGEKVFLECVQDMDHENMFWYRQDPGLGLRLIYFSYDVKMKEKGDIPEGYSVSREKKERFSLILESASTNQTSMYLCASGRGYNEQFFGPGTRLTVL.

The rearrangement joins TRBV6-2 or TRBV6-3 to TRBJ2-7, with D possibly being TRBD2 (5 bases). The CDR3 contains 16 residues. Trimming shortened V by 2 bases and J by 0 bases, and 14 bases separated the two germline ends. CDR1 and CDR2 from the germline V gene are MNHEY and SVGEGT. CDR3 coding DNA: TGTGCCAGCAGTTACGGCCTGTTCGGGATCTCCTACGAGCAGTACTTC. Its protein is CASSYGLFGISYEQYF.

The chain employs TRBV7-9 and TRBJ1-6, with D perhaps TRBD1 (5 bases). This CDR3 is built from 14 residues. Trimming removed 1 base at V and 14 bases at J, with 15 bases between. The germline V gene encodes CDR1 SEHNR and CDR2 FQNEAQ (reference sequence). Written as DNA, the CDR3 is TGTGCCAGCAGCTTAGATACCGAGCAGGGATCCCTCCACTTT. It specifies CASSLDTEQGSLHF.

The genes are TRBV6-2 or TRBV6-3 and TRBJ2-7, with 10 bases fitting TRBD2. This CDR3 region has 17 residues. V was clipped by 6 bases and J by 4 bases; unmatched bases: 15. Germline V gene data show CDR1 as MNHEY and CDR2 as SVGEGT. CDR3 amino acids: CASSRGSSGSRVYEQYF. The CDR3 coding sequence is TGTGCCAGCAGCCGCGGATCTAGCGGGAGTAGGGTGTACGAGCAGTACTTC.